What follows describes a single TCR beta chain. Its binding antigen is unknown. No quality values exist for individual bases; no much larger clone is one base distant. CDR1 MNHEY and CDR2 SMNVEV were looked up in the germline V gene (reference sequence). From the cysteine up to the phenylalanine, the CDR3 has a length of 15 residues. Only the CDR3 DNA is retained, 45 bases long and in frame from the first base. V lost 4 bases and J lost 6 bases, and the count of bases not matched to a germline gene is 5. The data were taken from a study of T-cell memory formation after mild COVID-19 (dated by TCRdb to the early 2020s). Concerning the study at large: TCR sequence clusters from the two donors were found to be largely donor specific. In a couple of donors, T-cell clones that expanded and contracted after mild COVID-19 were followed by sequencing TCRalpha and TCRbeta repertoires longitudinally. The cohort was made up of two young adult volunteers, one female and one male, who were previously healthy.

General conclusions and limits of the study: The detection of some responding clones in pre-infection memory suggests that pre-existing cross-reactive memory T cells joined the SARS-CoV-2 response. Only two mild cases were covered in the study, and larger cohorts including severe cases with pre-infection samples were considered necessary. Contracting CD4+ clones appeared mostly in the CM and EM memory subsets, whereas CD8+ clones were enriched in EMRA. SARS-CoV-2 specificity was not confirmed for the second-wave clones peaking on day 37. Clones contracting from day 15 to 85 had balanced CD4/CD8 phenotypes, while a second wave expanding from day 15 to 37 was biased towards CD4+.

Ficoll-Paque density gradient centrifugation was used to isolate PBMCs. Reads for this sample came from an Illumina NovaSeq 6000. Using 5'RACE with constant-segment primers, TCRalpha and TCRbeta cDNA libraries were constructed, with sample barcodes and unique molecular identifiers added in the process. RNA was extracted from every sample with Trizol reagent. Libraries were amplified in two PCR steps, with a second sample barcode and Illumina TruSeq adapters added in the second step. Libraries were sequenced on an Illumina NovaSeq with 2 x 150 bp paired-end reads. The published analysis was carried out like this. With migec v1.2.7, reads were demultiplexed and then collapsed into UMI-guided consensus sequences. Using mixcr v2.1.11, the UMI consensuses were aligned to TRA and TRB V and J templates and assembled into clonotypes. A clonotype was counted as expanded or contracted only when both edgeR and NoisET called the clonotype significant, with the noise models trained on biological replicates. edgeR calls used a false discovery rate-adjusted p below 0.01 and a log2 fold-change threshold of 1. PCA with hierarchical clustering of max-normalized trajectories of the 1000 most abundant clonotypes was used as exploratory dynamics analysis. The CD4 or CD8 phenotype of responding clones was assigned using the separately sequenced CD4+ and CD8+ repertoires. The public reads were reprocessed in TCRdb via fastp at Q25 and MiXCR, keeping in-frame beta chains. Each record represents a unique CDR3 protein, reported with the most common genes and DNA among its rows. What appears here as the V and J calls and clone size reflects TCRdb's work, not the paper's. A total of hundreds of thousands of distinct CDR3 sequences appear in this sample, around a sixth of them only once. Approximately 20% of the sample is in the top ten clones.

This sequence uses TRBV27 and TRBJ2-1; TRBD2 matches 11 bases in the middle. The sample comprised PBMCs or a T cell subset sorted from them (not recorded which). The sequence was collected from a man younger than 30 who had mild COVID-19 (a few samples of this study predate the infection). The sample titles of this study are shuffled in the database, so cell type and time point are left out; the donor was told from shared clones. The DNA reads TGTGCCAGCAGTTGGGCTAGCGGGGGGTCCAATGAGCAGTTCTTC. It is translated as CASSWASGGSNEQFF.